One and the same sample provided the 29 T cell receptor beta chains below, sequenced in a study of cytomegalovirus exposure and HLA in healthy donors. The study ran its PCR with 60 Vbeta and 13 Jbeta primers. Profiling relied on immunoSEQ multiplex PCR, and the TCRdb table lists in-frame clones only, not all of them. The table has over 100,000 clones, around 80% seen once. The sequencing sample was made of PBMCs. These receptors all come from a man aged 25-45 years in good health and CMV-seropositive.

The chain is built from TRBV7-2 and TRBJ2-2, with D possibly being TRBD1 (5 bases). Germline V gives CDR1 SGHTA, CDR2 FQGNSA. The germline V and J ends were trimmed by 3 bases and 4 bases, with 12 bases remaining between them. The CDR3 is 15 amino acids. The CDR3, as DNA: TGTGCCAGCAGCTTCGGACACATGGCCACCGGGGAGCTGTTTTTT. Residues: CASSFGHMATGELFF.

The chain links TRBV6-5 to TRBJ2-2; 8 bases map to TRBD1. Germline-derived CDR1 and CDR2 are MNHEY and SVGAGI. The length of the CDR3 is 14 residues. After removal of 8 bases from V and 1 base from J, the junction contained 3 bases not matched to a gene. In nucleotides, the CDR3 is TGTGCCAGCCGGACAGGGATGAACACCGGGGAGCTGTTTTTT. The encoded protein is CASRTGMNTGELFF.

This clone has a single count. This sequence joins TRBV6-5 and TRBJ1-6, with a weak D call TRBD1 (5 bases). The CDR3 loop spans 13 amino acids. Germline assignment: CDR1 MNHEY and CDR2 SVGAGI. Trimming cost V 6 bases and J 8 bases, with 11 bases left between them. CDR3 DNA sequence: TGTGCCAGCAGGAGACAGACCGATTCACCCCTCCACTTT. Its translation: CASRRQTDSPLHF.

In nucleotides, the CDR3 is TGCGCCAGCAGCAGGGGGACAGGGGGCGATGGCTCTGGAAACACCATATATTTT. The encoded protein is CASSRGTGGDGSGNTIYF. This sequence joins TRBV5-1 and TRBJ1-3, with 12 bases aligning to TRBD1. The trim removed 4 bases at V and 0 bases at J, leaving 8 bases unmatched. Germline V gives CDR1 SGHRS, CDR2 YFSETQ. This CDR3 spans 18 amino acids. The whole variable domain, filled in from reference TRBV5-1 and TRBJ1-3, reads KAGVTQTPRYLIKTRGQQVTLSCSPISGHRSVSWYQQTPGQGLQFLFEYFSETQRNKGNFPGRFSGRQFSNSRSEMNVSTLELGDSALYLCASSRGTGGDGSGNTIYFGEGSWLTVV.

This clone was detected a few times. The gene calls are TRBV2 and TRBJ1-3, with TRBD1 as a possible D gene (6 bases). Looked up from germline, CDR1 is SNHLY and CDR2 is FYNNEI. CDR3 length: 14 amino acids. Trimming left V 6 bases short and J 0 bases short, with 9 bases between. The CDR3: CASRKGDSGNTIYF. The CDR3 region has the DNA TGTGCCAGCAGGAAGGGGGACTCTGGAAACACCATATATTTT.

This clone has just a few counts. The sample contains more than one DNA sequence encoding this CDR3. This chain uses TRBV5-1 with TRBJ1-2, with 8 bases fitting TRBD1. V trimming: 4 bases; J trimming: 4 bases; junction bases outside the gene matches: 9. CDR3 length: 15 amino acids. Germline V gene data show CDR1 as SGHRS and CDR2 as YFSETQ. This CDR3 is CASSGTGLRSYGYTF. CDR3 DNA: TGCGCCAGCAGCGGGACAGGCCTCAGGAGCTATGGCTACACCTTC. Variable domain in full (rest from reference TRBV5-1 and TRBJ1-2): KAGVTQTPRYLIKTRGQQVTLSCSPISGHRSVSWYQQTPGQGLQFLFEYFSETQRNKGNFPGRFSGRQFSNSRSEMNVSTLELGDSALYLCASSGTGLRSYGYTFGSGTRLTVV.

This clone was observed a few times. The CDR3 nucleotides are TGTGCCAGCAGAAGACCTACAGGGAGTCAATTTGGCTACACCTTC. This codes for CASRRPTGSQFGYTF. The J gene is TRBJ1-2, the V gene TRBV6-6; D perhaps matches TRBD1 (6 bases). This CDR3 comprises 15 residues. V lost 6 bases and J 7 bases, leaving 21 bases between the germline ends. Germline V gene data show CDR1 as MNHNY and CDR2 as SVGAGI (reference sequence).

The gene calls are TRBV6-6 and TRBJ1-6; 7 positions match TRBD1. This CDR3 is built from 15 residues. V lost 5 bases and J lost 3; bases outside the gene matches: 4. The germline CDR1 and CDR2 sequences are MNHNY and SVGAGI (reference sequence). CDR3 sequence: CASSVRDSYNSPLHF. In DNA form, the CDR3 reads TGTGCCAGCAGTGTCCGGGACAGCTATAATTCACCCCTCCACTTT.

This clone was picked up a small number of times. The chain recombines TRBV5-5 with TRBJ1-4; perhaps TRBD1 as D (6 bases). The CDR3 covers 15 residues. Trimming cost V 3 bases and J 3 bases, with 12 bases left between them. Germline CDR1 is SGHKS and CDR2 is YYEKEE (reference sequence). CDR3 in DNA: TGTGCCAGCAGCTCTGGACAGCCTTCTAATGAAAAACTGTTTTTT. This codes for CASSSGQPSNEKLFF.

V is TRBV6-5 and J is TRBJ1-1; possible D gene TRBD1, 6 bases. Trimming removed 6 bases from V and 5 bases from J, with 16 bases in between. Germline assignment: CDR1 MNHEY and CDR2 SVGAGI. The CDR3 is made up of 14 amino acids. CDR3 nucleotides: TGTGCCAGCAGGCTCGGGGGGCGGTTTACTGAAGCTTTCTTT. Translated: CASRLGGRFTEAFF.

V is TRBV13 and J is TRBJ2-5; maybe TRBD1 (5 bases). This CDR3 is built from 15 residues. V lost 0 bases, J lost 4 bases, and 12 bases lay in between. The V gene's germline CDR1 is PRHDT and CDR2 FYEKMQ (reference sequence). The CDR3 protein is CASSLGAGYPETQYF. DNA of the CDR3: TGTGCCAGCAGCTTAGGGGCAGGGTATCCAGAGACCCAGTACTTC.

The chain has TRBV30 and TRBJ2-3; 8 bases are a match to TRBD2. This CDR3 region has 13 residues. CDR1 is GTSNPN, CDR2 SVGIG, per germline (reference sequence). V lost 5 bases to trimming and J lost 7 bases; unmatched junction nucleotides: 8. CDR3: CAWGRRGANTQYF. Here the CDR3 DNA reads TGTGCCTGGGGACGGCGGGGGGCCAATACGCAGTATTTT.

This clone has just one count. The chain joins TRBV29-1 to TRBJ2-3; 8 bases are shared with TRBD2. The CDR3 runs to 13 residues. Germline V lookup: CDR1 SQVTM, CDR2 ANQGSEA. The junction had 7 bases not matched to a gene; V was cut back by 5 bases and J by 6 bases. This chain's CDR3 is CSVSGGNGDTQYF. In nucleotides, the CDR3 is TGCAGCGTTAGCGGGGGAAACGGGGATACGCAGTATTTT.

This sequence joins TRBV19 and TRBJ2-3; 7 nucleotides match TRBD1. CDR1 and CDR2 from the germline V gene are LNHDA and SQIVND (reference sequence). Germline trimming cut 3 bases from V and 5 bases from J; bases unmatched to any gene: 5. The CDR3 spans 14 residues. CDR3 bases: TGTGCCAGTAGTATGACAGGGTCCATAGATACGCAGTATTTT. Encoded protein: CASSMTGSIDTQYF.

The chain is built from TRBV19 and TRBJ1-5; possible D gene TRBD1, 6 bases. The CDR3 covers 14 residues. Trimming took off 8 bases at V and 4 bases at J, with 15 bases between the two ends. CDR1 and CDR2 from the germline V gene are LNHDA and SQIVND (reference sequence). The CDR3 is CASQLGQPNQPQHF. CDR3 DNA sequence: TGTGCCAGTCAGTTAGGACAGCCTAATCAGCCCCAGCATTTT.

This clone has a handful of counts. V and J are TRBV13 and TRBJ1-2; D gene ambiguous. This CDR3 is built from 13 residues. CDR1 and CDR2 from the germline V gene are PRHDT and FYEKMQ (reference sequence). Trimming took 0 bases from V and 6 from J, leaving 8 bases between them. The CDR3 loop reads CASSLGPGNGYTF. The CDR3 DNA is TGTGCCAGCAGCTTAGGCCCAGGCAATGGCTACACCTTC.

The J gene is TRBJ1-2, the V gene TRBV19; 7 bases are shared with TRBD1. The germline gives CDR1 LNHDA, CDR2 SQIVND (reference sequence). This CDR3 contains 17 residues. Trimming took 3 bases from V and 4 from J; bases not matched to a gene: 14. The DNA for the CDR3 is TGTGCCAGTAGTATCGGGAGGGGATTGGGACAGATCTATGGCTACACCTTC. Protein: CASSIGRGLGQIYGYTF.

This chain uses TRBV5-6 with TRBJ2-7; D possibly corresponds to TRBD2 (6 bases). Germline V gives CDR1 SGHDT, CDR2 YYEEEE. The V and J ends lost 4 bases and 6 bases respectively, with 11 bases between them. This CDR3 is 12 amino acids long. The CDR3 protein is CASSPTGGEQYF. CDR3 bases: TGTGCCAGCAGCCCAACCGGGGGCGAGCAGTACTTC.

This clone was counted between two and nine times. The genes are TRBV18 and TRBJ2-1; 9 bases line up with TRBD2. The CDR3 runs 14 residues. Germline CDR1 reads KGHSH; CDR2 reads LQKENI. V lost 5 bases to trimming and J lost 6 bases; unmatched junction nucleotides: 5. The CDR3 spells CASSRGLAANEQFF. Here the CDR3 DNA reads TGTGCCAGCTCAAGGGGACTAGCAGCCAATGAGCAGTTCTTC.

The chain carries TRBV2 and TRBJ1-2; D ambiguous. CDR3 length equals 14 residues. Germline assignment: CDR1 SNHLY and CDR2 FYNNEI. Trimming cost V 7 bases and J 5 bases, with 17 bases left between them. The chain's CDR3 is CASTPTGGKYGYTF. CDR3 DNA sequence: TGTGCCAGCACCCCCACTGGCGGGAAGTATGGCTACACCTTC. The full variable domain, its missing parts supplied by reference TRBV2 and TRBJ1-2, is EPEVTQTPSHQVTQMGQEVILRCVPISNHLYFYWYRQILGQKVEFLVSFYNNEISEKSEIFDDQFSVERPDGSNFTLKIRSTKLEDSAMYFCASTPTGGKYGYTFGSGTRLTVV.

The gene calls are TRBV6-5 and TRBJ2-7, with 9 bases matching TRBD1. The CDR3 length is 14 residues. J gave up 1 base and V 6 bases, and 4 bases lay outside the gene matches. Germline V gene sequence: CDR1 MNHEY, CDR2 SVGAGI. For the CDR3, the DNA is TGTGCCAGCAGGGGGACAGGGCAATCCTACGAGCAGTACTTC. This gives the protein CASRGTGQSYEQYF.

V and J are TRBV7-2 and TRBJ2-2, with D possibly being TRBD1 (7 bases). CDR3 size: 17 residues. Looked up from germline, CDR1 is SGHTA and CDR2 is FQGNSA. V was trimmed by 0 bases and J by 8 bases, leaving 19 bases between them. The DNA for the CDR3 is TGTGCCAGCAGCTTAGCGGCGGGACAGTTTATTGGGGGGGAGCTGTTTTTT. Encoded protein: CASSLAAGQFIGGELFF.

J is TRBJ1-2 and V is TRBV4-2, with 7 positions matching TRBD1. V gave up 5 bases and J gave up 8 bases; unmatched junction bases: 8. The CDR3 spans 13 residues. CDR1 is LGHNA and CDR2 is YNFKEQ in the germline V gene. CDR3 region: CASSLDRAVGYTF. The CDR3 DNA reads TGTGCCAGCAGCTTAGACAGGGCGGTCGGCTACACCTTC.

The CDR3 region is CASSLRTGSGNTIYF. In DNA form, the CDR3 reads TGCGCCAGCAGCCTGCGGACAGGCTCTGGAAACACCATATATTTT. V and J are TRBV5-1 and TRBJ1-3; TRBD1 agrees at 7 bases. Per germline, CDR1 SGHRS and CDR2 YFSETQ. The CDR3 has 15 residues. Trimming at V came to 4 bases and at J to 0 bases, leaving 4 bases not matched to a gene.

The J gene is TRBJ1-2, the V gene TRBV27; tentative D call: TRBD1 (6 bases). Germline V gene sequence: CDR1 MNHEY, CDR2 SMNVEV (reference sequence). Trimming took 5 bases from V and 8 from J, leaving 12 bases between them. The CDR3 has 12 amino acids. DNA for the CDR3: TGTGCCAGCAGTCTTACAGGGATCGGCTACACCTTC. It yields the protein CASSLTGIGYTF.

The CDR3 DNA reads TGTGCCAGCAGTGAAGTGTTGGGAGGCAATCAGCCCCAGCATTTT. Translation: CASSEVLGGNQPQHF. The rearrangement joins TRBV6-1 to TRBJ1-5, with D unclear. Germline lookup yields CDR1 MNHNS and CDR2 SASEGT. V gave up 1 base and J gave up 2 bases, with 9 bases separating them. The CDR3 totals 15 residues.

This chain uses TRBV30 with TRBJ2-2; D is ambiguous. The germline gives CDR1 GTSNPN, CDR2 SVGIG (reference sequence). The CDR3 spans 14 residues. Trimming left V 0 bases short and J 6 bases short, with 11 bases between. The CDR3 sequence: CAWSVQTSSGELFF. Written as DNA, the CDR3 is TGTGCCTGGAGTGTACAGACATCCTCCGGGGAGCTGTTTTTT. Supplemented by reference TRBV30 and TRBJ2-2, the full variable domain reads SQTIHQWPATLVQPVGSPLSLECTVEGTSNPNLYWYRQAAGRGLQLLFYSVGIGQISSEVPQNLSASRPQDRQFILSSKKLLLSDSGFYLCAWSVQTSSGELFFGEGSRLTVL.

J is TRBJ1-6 and V is TRBV4-3, with 9 bases that match TRBD1. The germline V gene has CDR1 LGHNA and CDR2 YSLEER. This CDR3 has 19 amino acids. V gave up 2 bases and J gave up 5 bases; unmatched junction bases: 13. The CDR3: CASSQSPGTGSFHNSPLHF. CDR3 in DNA: TGCGCCAGCAGCCAAAGCCCCGGGACAGGGTCCTTCCATAATTCACCCCTCCACTTT.

V usage is TRBV6-1 and J usage is TRBJ1-2; D is possibly TRBD1 (5 bases). The CDR3 has 15 amino acids. V was cut by 3 bases and J by 4 bases, with 15 bases left in between. The germline V gene has CDR1 MNHNS and CDR2 SASEGT. The CDR3, as DNA: TGTGCCAGCAGTGACACCGGGGGGACCGTCTATGGCTACACCTTC. It yields the protein CASSDTGGTVYGYTF.